This paragraph covers one TCR beta chain sequence. The data stem from a study of patients and donors after allogeneic stem cell transplantation. Germline assignment: CDR1 SGHKS and CDR2 YYEKEE (reference sequence). Losses at the gene ends were 0 bases for V and 3 bases for J; bases not matched to a gene: 8. The CDR3 runs to 16 residues. MiXCR, run by TCRdb on the RT-PCR reads, gives a single entry per CDR3 protein. The table includes some 150,000 distinct CDR3 sequences, roughly 35% detected once. The sequencing sample was made of blood, either unsorted or a sorted T cell fraction (not recorded which). The clonotype comes from a human donor who was either an allogeneic HSCT recipient or a stem cell or donor lymphocyte infusion donor (not recorded which). It is not recorded whose cells these are; they may come from a transplant donor. This chain connects TRBV5-5 to TRBJ2-7; 8 positions match TRBD1. The CDR3 coding sequence is TGTGCCAGCAGCTTGGTGGGACAGGTCGGGAACTACGAGCAGTACTTC. The encoded protein is CASSLVGQVGNYEQYF.